This T cell receptor (beta chain) was recovered during a study of a mutant IDH1 vaccine in newly diagnosed glioma. The assay was immunoSEQ multiplex PCR, and TCRdb's table has in-frame clones only and misses some. The top ten hold around 7% of the sample, which has 90,000 to 95,000 clones, roughly 85% seen once. Stated time point: baseline, week 1 (first vaccination visit). This sample's treatment: pre-vaccination baseline after standard-of-care therapy. The V gene lost 0 bases and the J gene lost 2 bases, with 7 bases spanning the gap. The CDR3 spans 14 residues. Germline CDR1 reads WSHSY; CDR2 reads SAAADI.

This chain links TRBV10-2 with TRBJ1-2; tentative D call: TRBD1 (6 bases). Sequencing was performed on PBMCs, taken from a glioma patient treated with radiotherapy, temozolomide or both. This TCR was sampled from a woman aged 50 to 65 with glioma. CDR3 DNA: TGCGCCAGCAGTGAGTCAGACAGGAACTATGGCTACACCTTC. Translated: CASSESDRNYGYTF.